A single sample is the source of the 28 T cell receptor beta chains below, sequenced in a study of blood T cells in healthy people across ages. Together with a sample-barcoded 5' primer, a J-beta primer mix was included in a second PCR lasting about 7 to 11 cycles. TCRdb fed the 5' RACE reads into MiXCR, producing one record per CDR3 protein. Found here are about 640,000 distinct CDR3 sequences, approximately 50% of them singletons; the top ten hold roughly 34%. What was sequenced was blood. Every receptor here comes from a man aged 55-75 years in good health.

The chain is built from TRBV7-2 and TRBJ2-7; possibly TRBD1 for D (5 bases). Germline CDR1 is SGHTA and CDR2 is FQGNSA. This CDR3 spans 14 amino acids. With 0 bases removed from V and 3 bases from J, the gap between germline ends came to 9 bases. In DNA, the CDR3 is TGTGCCAGCAGCTTAGCTGCAGGGTACTACGAGCAGTACTTC. Translating it yields CASSLAAGYYEQYF.

The chain links TRBV7-9 to TRBJ2-5, with 10 nucleotides matching TRBD1. The CDR3 length is 15 residues. The germline V gene encodes CDR1 SEHNR and CDR2 FQNEAQ (reference sequence). The trim removed 7 bases at V and 2 bases at J, leaving 7 bases unmatched. The CDR3 reads CASTPGQGPQETQYF. Written as DNA, the CDR3 is TGTGCCAGCACCCCGGGACAGGGGCCTCAAGAGACCCAGTACTTC.

This chain connects TRBV20-1 to TRBJ2-5, with a weak D call TRBD2 (5 bases). V was pared by 2 bases and J by 3 bases, with 13 bases between. The CDR3 extends over 14 amino acids. The germline gives CDR1 DFQATT, CDR2 SNEGSKA (reference sequence). The CDR3 loop reads CSARNGLAEETQYF. The CDR3 DNA reads TGCAGTGCTAGAAACGGGCTAGCTGAAGAGACCCAGTACTTC.

The chain recombines TRBV14 with TRBJ2-6, with a possible D match to TRBD2 (6 bases). Deletions cut 8 bases from V and 4 bases from J, with 9 bases between. Germline CDR1 reads SGHDN; CDR2 reads FVKESK. The CDR3 sequence is 13 residues long. For the CDR3, the DNA is TGTGCCAGCGGGGGGTTCGGGGCCAACGTCCTGACTTTC. Its translation: CASGGFGANVLTF.

Note on this clonotype: A much larger clone is a single base away; this may be a read error. The chain uses TRBV25-1 and TRBJ2-1; 12 bases are a match to TRBD2. CDR3 length: 19 residues. Per germline, CDR1 MGHDK and CDR2 SYGVNS. Trimming at V came to 2 bases and at J to 2 bases, leaving 10 bases not matched to a gene. CDR3 DNA: TGTGCCAGCAGTGAAACGACTGGACTAGCGGGGCTCCCCTACAATGAGCAGTTCTTC. The encoded protein is CASSETTGLAGLPYNEQFF.

This clonotype was observed a handful of times. The rearrangement joins TRBV5-1 to TRBJ2-5; 9 bases align to TRBD1. The DNA matches TRBJ2-7 better at its end, which makes the J call doubtful. The germline gives CDR1 SGHRS, CDR2 YFSETQ. The CDR3 sequence is 15 residues long. The CDR3 spells CASSLIKDRGYEQYF. As DNA, the CDR3 is TGCGCCAGCAGCTTGATCAAGGACAGGGGTTACGAGCAGTACTTC.

The chain is built from TRBV20-1 and TRBJ2-1, with 12 bases fitting TRBD2. Trimming cost V 3 bases and J 6 bases; bases outside gene matches: 6. CDR3 length: 15 amino acids. Germline loops: CDR1 DFQATT, CDR2 SNEGSKA (reference sequence). Here the CDR3 reads CSASLLAGGLNEQFF. Here the CDR3 DNA reads TGCAGTGCTAGCCTTCTAGCGGGGGGGCTCAATGAGCAGTTCTTC.

The V gene is TRBV20-1, the J gene TRBJ2-7, with D tentatively TRBD2 (6 bases). Between the trimmed V and J ends, which lost 4 bases and 4 bases, there was a span of 20 bases. Germline loops: CDR1 DFQATT, CDR2 SNEGSKA (reference sequence). The CDR3 extends over 15 amino acids. The CDR3 loop reads CSAKEGSGLSYEQYF. CDR3 DNA sequence: TGCAGTGCTAAGGAGGGCTCAGGGCTCAGTTACGAGCAGTACTTC.

This chain connects TRBV5-1 to TRBJ1-1, with D tentatively TRBD1 (5 bases). V was cut by 6 bases and J by 2 bases, with 14 bases left in between. Germline V gene data show CDR1 as SGHRS and CDR2 as YFSETQ. The CDR3 covers 14 residues. The CDR3 sequence is CASTPGQPNTEAFF. For the CDR3, the DNA is TGCGCCAGCACCCCGGGGCAGCCCAACACTGAAGCTTTCTTT.

The chain joins TRBV5-5 to TRBJ1-6, with 9 bases aligning to TRBD1. The CDR3 runs to 15 residues. With V trimmed by 2 bases and J by 6 bases, 3 bases remained unmatched. The germline CDR1 and CDR2 sequences are SGHKS and YYEKEE (reference sequence). The CDR3 region has the DNA TGTGCCAGCAGCTTCAGGACAGGGGTTAATTCACCCCTCCACTTT. This codes for CASSFRTGVNSPLHF.

This clonotype was counted between two and nine times. V and J are TRBV5-1 and TRBJ1-2; tentatively, D is TRBD1 (5 bases). Germline lookup yields CDR1 SGHRS and CDR2 YFSETQ. V shed 4 bases and J shed 8 bases, with 21 bases lying between them. The CDR3 extends over 15 amino acids. The CDR3: CASSPSRQTHRGYTF. The CDR3 region has the DNA TGCGCCAGCAGCCCAAGTAGACAGACCCATCGGGGCTACACCTTC.

In DNA form, the CDR3 reads TGTGCCAGCAGCTTAAATGTGTCACCGTTCACAGATACGCAGTATTTT. It is translated as CASSLNVSPFTDTQYF. The chain has TRBV7-8 and TRBJ2-3, with D hard to call. Trimming took off 2 bases at V and 2 bases at J, with 14 bases between the two ends. The CDR3 is made up of 16 amino acids. Germline CDR1 is SGHVS and CDR2 is FQNEAQ.

The CDR3 region is CATSIPGGDTQYF. The CDR3 nucleotides read TGTGCCACCAGTATCCCAGGGGGAGATACGCAGTATTTT. This chain uses TRBV15 with TRBJ2-3; 7 bases match TRBD1. J lost 5 bases, V lost 6 bases, and 5 bases had no gene match. Germline assignment: CDR1 LNHNV and CDR2 YYDKDF (reference sequence). The CDR3 is made up of 13 amino acids.

This CDR3 reads CASSSRGTADTQYF. DNA for the CDR3: TGTGCCAGCAGCTCCCGCGGGACCGCAGATACGCAGTATTTT. The gene calls are TRBV11-2 and TRBJ2-3; D is possibly TRBD2 (6 bases). Per germline, CDR1 SGHAT and CDR2 FQNNGV. This CDR3 region has 14 residues. Trimming stripped 4 bases from V and 4 bases from J, with 12 bases between. Variable domain in full (rest from reference TRBV11-2 and TRBJ2-3): EAGVAQSPRYKIIEKRQSVAFWCNPISGHATLYWYQQILGQGPKLLIQFQNNGVVDDSQLPKDRFSAERLKGVDSTLKIQPAKLEDSAVYLCASSSRGTADTQYFGPGTRLTVL.

The chain links TRBV3-1 to TRBJ2-3; D unresolved. The V and J ends lost 4 bases and 0 bases respectively, with 5 bases between them. Germline CDR1 LGHDT, CDR2 YNNKEL (reference sequence). The CDR3 sequence is 13 residues long. The CDR3 sequence: CASSLLSTDTQYF. Here the CDR3 DNA reads TGTGCCAGCAGCCTCCTTAGCACAGATACGCAGTATTTT.

The chain recombines TRBV12-3 or TRBV12-4 with TRBJ2-7; the D is unclear. The CDR3 runs to 13 residues. V lost 3 bases and J lost 0, with 6 bases in between. For the CDR3, the DNA is TGTGCCAGCAGTTTTCTCAGCTCCTACGAGCAGTACTTC. Amino acids: CASSFLSSYEQYF.

The genes are TRBV24-1 and TRBJ2-1, with D tentatively TRBD1 (5 bases). Trimming took off 10 bases at V and 6 bases at J, with 18 bases between the two ends. Germline V gene lookup returns CDR1 KGHDR and CDR2 SFDVKD. This CDR3 comprises 14 residues. The CDR3 reads CATGPVIGPNEQFF. In DNA, the CDR3 is TGTGCCACGGGGCCCGTAATAGGACCCAATGAGCAGTTCTTC.

The V call is TRBV5-1, the J call TRBJ1-1; 9 bases map to TRBD1. The CDR3 consists of 15 residues. Germline V gene sequence: CDR1 SGHRS, CDR2 YFSETQ. With 4 bases clipped from V and 4 bases from J, the junction kept 8 bases outside the gene matches. CDR3 DNA sequence: TGCGCCAGCAGCCGACAGGGGGGGTGGAGCACTGAAGCTTTCTTT. Protein product: CASSRQGGWSTEAFF.

The rearrangement links TRBV5-1 to TRBJ2-5; D is perhaps TRBD1 or TRBD2 (5 bases each). CDR1 is SGHRS and CDR2 is YFSETQ in the germline V gene. The CDR3 has 13 residues. Trimming took 4 bases from V and 5 from J, leaving 12 bases between them. The CDR3 loop is CASSGDWGETQYF. In DNA, the CDR3 is TGCGCCAGCAGCGGTGATTGGGGGGAGACCCAGTACTTC.

Concerning this clonotype: Compared with germline, one end of the junction differs, possibly owing to a read error. This chain links TRBV7-8 with TRBJ1-1; D perhaps matches TRBD1 (5 bases). The CDR3 is made up of 14 amino acids. Germline CDR1 SGHVS, CDR2 FQNEAQ. CDR3 bases: TGTGCCTGCAGCTTAGTCACAGGAAACACTGAAGCTTTCTTT. Amino acids: CACSLVTGNTEAFF. The full variable domain, its missing parts supplied by reference TRBV7-8 and TRBJ1-1, is GAGVSQSPRYKVAKRGQDVALRCDPISGHVSLFWYQQALGQGPEFLTYFQNEAQLDKSGLPSDRFFAERPEGSVSTLKIQRTQQEDSAVYLCACSLVTGNTEAFFGQGTRLTVV.

The V and J genes are TRBV6-5 and TRBJ1-6; TRBD1 is a possible D gene (6 bases). CDR3 length equals 16 residues. V lost 6 bases and J 7 bases, leaving 19 bases between the germline ends. Germline loops: CDR1 MNHEY, CDR2 SVGAGI. CDR3 amino acids: CASRVDYRVLNSPLHF. DNA of the CDR3: TGTGCCAGCAGGGTGGACTACAGGGTACTCAATTCACCCCTCCACTTT.

The sample holds a few counts of this clonotype. Compared with germline, one end of the junction differs, possibly owing to a read error. V gene TRBV29-1 combines with J gene TRBJ2-7; maybe TRBD1 (6 bases). Germline V gene sequence: CDR1 SQVTM, CDR2 ANQGSEA. CDR3 length: 15 residues. The chain's CDR3 is CSVEGPGVGISEQYF. The CDR3 DNA reads TGCAGCGTCGAAGGTCCAGGGGTCGGTATCTCCGAGCAGTACTTC.

This clonotype appeared a few times. The gene calls are TRBV13 and TRBJ1-2; 7 nucleotides agree with TRBD1. The ends lost 4 bases at V and 6 bases at J; junction bases unmatched: 5. The CDR3 consists of 13 residues. Per the germline V gene, CDR1 is PRHDT and CDR2 is FYEKMQ (reference sequence). The CDR3 DNA reads as TGTGCCAGCAGCTCCAACAGGGGTCATGGCTACACCTTC. This gives the protein CASSSNRGHGYTF. The whole variable domain, filled in from reference TRBV13 and TRBJ1-2, reads AAGVIQSPRHLIKEKRETATLKCYPIPRHDTVYWYQQGPGQDPQFLISFYEKMQSDKGSIPDRFSAQQFSDYHSELNMSSLELGDSALYFCASSSNRGHGYTFGSGTRLTVV.

The CDR3 DNA reads as TGTGCCAGCAGCCTGCACGGACAAGGAACCGGGGAGCTGTTTTTT. The encoded protein is CASSLHGQGTGELFF. The V and J genes are TRBV7-2 and TRBJ2-2; weak D call: TRBD1 (5 bases). CDR3 length: 15 amino acids. The germline V and J ends were trimmed by 5 bases and 5 bases, with 15 bases remaining between them. Germline V gene lookup returns CDR1 SGHTA and CDR2 FQGNSA.

A word on this clonotype: The junction departs from the called germline gene at one end, perhaps through a read error. The gene calls are TRBV20-1 and TRBJ2-6; 12 bases are a match to TRBD1. The CDR3 loop spans 16 amino acids. The germline gives CDR1 DFQATT, CDR2 SNEGSKA (reference sequence). CDR3 sequence: CSARGQGASGANVPTF. DNA of the CDR3: TGCAGTGCTAGGGGACAGGGGGCCTCTGGGGCCAACGTCCCGACTTTC.

The J gene is TRBJ1-4, the V gene TRBV15, with D perhaps matching TRBD1 (5 bases). Per germline, CDR1 LNHNV and CDR2 YYDKDF (reference sequence). V gave up 5 bases and J gave up 8 bases, with 12 bases separating them. The CDR3 runs to 13 residues. The CDR3 DNA follows: TGTGCCACCAGCCGGGGGAGAGACGAAAAACTGTTTTTT. It codes for CATSRGRDEKLFF.

This chain joins TRBV2 and TRBJ2-5; no definite D call. V was cut by 6 bases and J by 5 bases, with 10 bases left in between. CDR3 length: 12 amino acids. Per the germline V gene, CDR1 is SNHLY and CDR2 is FYNNEI. The CDR3 nucleotides are TGTGCCAGCAGGGCAGGAAGCGAGACCCAGTACTTC. It is translated as CASRAGSETQYF.

V usage is TRBV29-1 and J usage is TRBJ2-3; perhaps TRBD2 as D (5 bases). Germline assignment: CDR1 SQVTM and CDR2 ANQGSEA. V was cut by 1 base and J by 3 bases, with 14 bases left in between. This CDR3 has 15 amino acids. CDR3: CSVEGSPGLTDTQYF. The CDR3, as DNA: TGCAGCGTTGAAGGGTCGCCAGGACTTACAGATACGCAGTATTTT.